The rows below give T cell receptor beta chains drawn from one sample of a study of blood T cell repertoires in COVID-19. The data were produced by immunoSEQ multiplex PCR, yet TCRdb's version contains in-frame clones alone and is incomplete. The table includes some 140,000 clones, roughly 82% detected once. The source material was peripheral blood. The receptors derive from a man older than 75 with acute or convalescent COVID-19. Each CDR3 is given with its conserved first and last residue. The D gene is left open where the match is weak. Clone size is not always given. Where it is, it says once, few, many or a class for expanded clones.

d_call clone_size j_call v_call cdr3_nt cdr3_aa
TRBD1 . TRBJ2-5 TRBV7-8 TGTGCCAGCAGCTTATTCAGGAGACAGGGGGCGTCTTTCCAAGAGACCCAGTACTTC CASSLFRRQGASFQETQYF
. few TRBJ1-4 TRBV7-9 TGTGCCAGCAGCTTATCTGGACACCCTACTGAAAAACTGTTTTTT CASSLSGHPTEKLFF
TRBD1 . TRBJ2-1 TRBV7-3 TGTGCCAGCAGCCTCCAACCGGGACAGAGCTCCTACAATGAGCAGTTCTTC CASSLQPGQSSYNEQFF
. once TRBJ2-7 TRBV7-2 TGTGCCAGCAGGATTGGGGGAGGGGGGCCCTACGAGCAGTACTTC CASRIGGGGPYEQYF
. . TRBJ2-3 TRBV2 TGTGCCAGCAGCTCCAATAACAGAGACACAGATACGCAGTATTTT CASSSNNRDTDTQYF
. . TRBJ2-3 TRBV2 TGTGCCAGCACCACTGCCCCCGGTACGCAGTATTTT CASTTAPGTQYF
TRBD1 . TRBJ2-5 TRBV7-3 TGTGCCAGCAGCTTAGTCCCGGGACAGGGGAGAGAGACCCAGTACTTC CASSLVPGQGRETQYF
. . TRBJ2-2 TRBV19 TGTGCCAGGGTGGGTGGGGACTGCAGTTGGGACGGGGAGCTGTTTTTT CARVGGDCSWDGELFF
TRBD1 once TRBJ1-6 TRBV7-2 TGTGCCAGCAGCTCTGATACAGGGGACACCCTCCACTTT CASSSDTGDTLHF
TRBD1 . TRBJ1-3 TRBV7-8 TGTGCCAGCAGCTTAGTTCGTAGGGGGCGCGGAAACACCATATATTTT CASSLVRRGRGNTIYF
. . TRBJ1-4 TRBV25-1 TGTGCCAGCAGTGAATCTACAGGGCGGGAAAAACTGTTTTTT CASSESTGREKLFF
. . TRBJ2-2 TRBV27 TGTGCCAGCAGTTTATTTATTAGATTGGGAGGGAACACCGGGGAGCTGTTTTTT CASSLFIRLGGNTGELFF
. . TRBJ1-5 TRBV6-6 TGTGCCAGCAGGTCCCCGGGTATATGGCATTTT CASRSPGIWHF
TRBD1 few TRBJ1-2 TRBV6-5 TGTGCCGTAGGGGACAGGGATGGCTACACCTTC CAVGDRDGYTF
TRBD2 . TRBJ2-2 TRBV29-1 TGCAGCGTTACGGGGGGATACACCGGGGAGCTGTTTTTT CSVTGGYTGELFF
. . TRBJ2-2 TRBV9 TGTGCCAGCACCCGCGGGGGCCCGAGGACCGGGGAGCTGTTTTTT CASTRGGPRTGELFF
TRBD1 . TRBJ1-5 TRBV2 TGTGCCAGCAGTGTACAGGGGCAGTTTAGCAATCAGCCCCAGCATTTT CASSVQGQFSNQPQHF
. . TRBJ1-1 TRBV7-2 TGTGCCAGCAGCTCGGCGGGAAGGGCGAACACTGAAGCTTTCTTT CASSSAGRANTEAFF
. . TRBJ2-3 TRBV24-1 TGTGCCACCAGTGATTTGGCGACAGGGACTAGCACAGATACGCAGTATTTT CATSDLATGTSTDTQYF
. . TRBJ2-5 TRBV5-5 TGTGCCAGCATAAACCCCGTAGCGGAGGGAGAGACCCAGTACTTC CASINPVAEGETQYF
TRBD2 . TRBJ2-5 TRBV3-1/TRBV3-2 TGTGCCAGCAGACAGGGACTAGCGGGGTTTGGGGAGACCCAGTACTTC CASRQGLAGFGETQYF
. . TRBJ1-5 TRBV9 TGTGCCAGCAGCGTATCGGTCGATATCAATCAGCCCCAGCATTTT CASSVSVDINQPQHF
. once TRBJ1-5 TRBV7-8 TGTGCCAGCAGCTTAGTCGGAGATCAGCCCCAGCATTTT CASSLVGDQPQHF
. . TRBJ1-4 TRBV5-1 TGCGCCAGCAGCTTGGTGGGACACGTTAATGAAAAACTGTTTTTT CASSLVGHVNEKLFF
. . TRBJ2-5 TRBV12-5 TGTGCTAGTGGTAGAGAACCGCAAGAGACCCAGTACTTC CASGREPQETQYF
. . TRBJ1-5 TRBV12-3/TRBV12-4 TGTGCCAGCAGTCAGGAACAGGGTCAGCCCCAGCATTTT CASSQEQGQPQHF
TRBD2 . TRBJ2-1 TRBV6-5 TGTGCCAGCGTCAGCGGGGCGGGGCCCTACAATGAGCAGTTCTTC CASVSGAGPYNEQFF
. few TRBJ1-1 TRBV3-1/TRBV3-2 TGTGCCAGCACCCAGACAGGGAACACTGAAGCTTTCTTT CASTQTGNTEAFF
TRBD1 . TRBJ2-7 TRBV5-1 TGCGCCAGCAGCTACGGGACAGCCTACGAGCAGTACTTC CASSYGTAYEQYF
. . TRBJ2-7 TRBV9 TGTGCCAGCAGCGTAGCTCGGGGGGCCCCCATCTCCTACGAGCAGTACTTC CASSVARGAPISYEQYF
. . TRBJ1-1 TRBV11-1 TGTGCCAGCAGCAACACGGGTGAGGGTCCGCGTGAAGCTTTCTTT CASSNTGEGPREAFF
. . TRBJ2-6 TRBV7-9 TGTGCCAGCAGCCCCCGTAGCTCTGGGGCCAACGTCCTGACTTTC CASSPRSSGANVLTF
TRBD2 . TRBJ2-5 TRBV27 TGTGCCAGCAGTTTATCCACTGGTAGCGGGGGAGAGACCCAGTACTTC CASSLSTGSGGETQYF
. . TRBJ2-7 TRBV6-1 TGTGCCAGCAGTGAACCGCGGAGAAGCTCCTACGAGCAGTACTTC CASSEPRRSSYEQYF
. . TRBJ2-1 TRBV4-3 TGCGCCAGCAGCCAAGATGGGAAAAGAGCTAGCCTCTACAATGAGCAGTTCTTC CASSQDGKRASLYNEQFF
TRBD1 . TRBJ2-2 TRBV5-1 TGCGCCAGCAGCTTGGACGGACAGGGGCCCACCGGGGAGCTGTTTTTT CASSLDGQGPTGELFF
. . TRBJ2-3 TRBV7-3 TGTGCCAGCAGCCCGAGGGGGACCTACGCTAGCACAGATACGCAGTATTTT CASSPRGTYASTDTQYF
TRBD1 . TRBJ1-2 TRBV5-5 TGTGCCAGCAGCGCACCGGGACAGCGAGACTATGGCTACACCTTC CASSAPGQRDYGYTF
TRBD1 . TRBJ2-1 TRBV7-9 TGTGCCAGCAGCTCCACCAGGGGGCTGGTCAATGAGCAGTTCTTC CASSSTRGLVNEQFF
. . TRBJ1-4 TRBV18 TGTGCCAGCTCACCGACAGGTACCAAGGCAACTAATGAAAAACTGTTTTTT CASSPTGTKATNEKLFF
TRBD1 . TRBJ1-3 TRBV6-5 TGTGCCAATCCCGGGACAGGAGGAAACACCATATATTTT CANPGTGGNTIYF
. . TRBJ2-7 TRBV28 TGTGCCAGCAGTTTTGGTAGTCCCTACGAGCAGTACTTC CASSFGSPYEQYF
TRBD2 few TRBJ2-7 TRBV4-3 TGCGCCAGCAGCCAAGAACCCCCCTCTAGCGGGGCTTACGAGCAGTACTTC CASSQEPPSSGAYEQYF
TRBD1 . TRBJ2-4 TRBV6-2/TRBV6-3 TGTGCCAGCAGTTACTCGAATGCAGGGGGCGGAAACATTCAGTACTTC CASSYSNAGGGNIQYF
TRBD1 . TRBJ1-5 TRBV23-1 TGCGCCAGCAGTCAATTTAGGGACAGGGAAGGACAGCCCCAGCATTTT CASSQFRDREGQPQHF
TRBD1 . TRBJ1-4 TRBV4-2 TGTGCCAGCAGCCAACAAAAAACAGGGGGAACTAATGAAAAACTGTTTTTT CASSQQKTGGTNEKLFF
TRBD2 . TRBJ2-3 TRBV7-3 TGTGCCAGCAGCTTGCTAGCGGGGGGGATCCACACAGATACGCAGTATTTT CASSLLAGGIHTDTQYF
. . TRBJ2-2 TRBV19 TGTGCCAGTAGTCTCCCAAGGCGAGGACTTCTGACCGGGGAGCTGTTTTTT CASSLPRRGLLTGELFF
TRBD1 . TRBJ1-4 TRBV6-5 TGTGCCAGCCTATTACAGGGGGCATCTGAAAAACTGTTTTTT CASLLQGASEKLFF
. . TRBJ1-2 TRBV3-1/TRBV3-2 TGTGCCAGCAGCCAGGGGGGGCTTAATGGCTACACCTTC CASSQGGLNGYTF
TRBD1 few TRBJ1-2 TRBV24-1 TGTGCCACCAGTGATTCCGGGACAGGGACCTATGGCTACACCTTC CATSDSGTGTYGYTF
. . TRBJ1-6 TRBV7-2 TGTGCCAGCAGCTCGGAGAGCTCCTATAATTCACCCCTCCACTTT CASSSESSYNSPLHF
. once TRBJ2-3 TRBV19 TGTGCCAGCCGGGGGATCAAAATCACAGATACGCAGTATTTT CASRGIKITDTQYF